Following are 7 T cell receptor beta chains from one sample sequenced in a study of cytomegalovirus exposure and HLA in healthy donors. In the PCR, 60 Vbeta and 13 Jbeta primers were used. Sequencing used immunoSEQ multiplex PCR; TCRdb keeps in-frame clones, though not all of them. This repertoire shows about 130,000 clones, under 85% found once; its top ten account for 4% to 4.5%. Sequenced sample: PBMCs. The receptors originated from a woman in her forties or fifties in good health and CMV-seropositive.

J is TRBJ2-6 and V is TRBV5-1; 11 positions match TRBD1. The CDR3 is made up of 19 amino acids. Unmatched junction bases numbered 8, after V lost 1 base and J lost 2 bases. Germline V gives CDR1 SGHRS, CDR2 YFSETQ. Written as DNA, the CDR3 is TGCGCCAGCAGCTTGAACTTCGGACAGGGGGCGGCTGGGGCCAACGTCCTGACTTTC. Its translation: CASSLNFGQGAAGANVLTF.

This clone was picked up one time. This chain uses TRBV29-1 with TRBJ2-1; no clear D. V shed 1 base and J shed 6 bases, with 7 bases lying between them. CDR1 SQVTM and CDR2 ANQGSEA come from the germline V gene. The length of the CDR3 is 12 residues. CDR3 in DNA: TGCAGCGTTGAAGTAGTGCCCAATGAGCAGTTCTTC. As protein: CSVEVVPNEQFF.

V and J are TRBV29-1 and TRBJ1-5, with D possibly matching TRBD1 (6 bases). CDR1 is SQVTM, CDR2 ANQGSEA, per germline. The CDR3 is 14 amino acids. V lost 7 bases, J lost 3 bases, and 16 bases lay in between. The CDR3 DNA reads TGCAGCGCTTCAGGGGCCTCTGACAATCAGCCCCAGCATTTT. Amino acid sequence: CSASGASDNQPQHF. The whole variable domain, remainder taken from reference TRBV29-1 and TRBJ1-5, is SAVISQKPSRDICQRGTSLTIQCQVDSQVTMMFWYRQQPGQSLTLIATANQGSEATYESGFVIDKFPISRPNLTFSTLTVSNMSPEDSSIYLCSASGASDNQPQHFGDGTRLSIL.

In the case of this clone: The sample carries other DNA sequences with the same CDR3. The rearrangement uses TRBV2 and TRBJ2-3; D gene ambiguous. V was clipped by 2 bases and J by 0 bases, with 12 bases between them. The CDR3 spans 16 residues. From germline, CDR1 is SNHLY and CDR2 FYNNEI. The CDR3 DNA follows: TGTGCCAGCAGTGAAAGCAAGTCGCCTAGCACAGATACGCAGTATTTT. Its protein is CASSESKSPSTDTQYF.

The chain uses TRBV27 and TRBJ1-5; weak D call: TRBD1 (6 bases). Between the trimmed V and J ends, which lost 6 bases and 0 bases, there was a span of 12 bases. The CDR3 length is 15 residues. From germline, CDR1 is MNHEY and CDR2 SMNVEV (reference sequence). CDR3 loop: CASSPGQSSNQPQHF. The CDR3 DNA sequence: TGTGCCAGCAGCCCAGGACAGTCTAGCAATCAGCCCCAGCATTTT.

The genes are TRBV7-3 and TRBJ2-3, with D unresolved. This CDR3 contains 13 residues. The germline V gene has CDR1 SGHTA and CDR2 FQGTGA. Trimming pared 3 bases from V and 2 bases from J, leaving 6 bases between. The CDR3 nucleotides read TGTGCCAGCAGCTTCCGGGTCACAGATACGCAGTATTTT. It is translated as CASSFRVTDTQYF.

This clone was found a few times. The V and J genes are TRBV15 and TRBJ1-4; a weak D match, TRBD1 (6 bases). Germline CDR1 is LNHNV and CDR2 is YYDKDF (reference sequence). The V and J ends lost 0 bases and 4 bases respectively, with 12 bases between them. The CDR3 loop spans 16 amino acids. CDR3 in DNA: TGTGCCACCAGCAGAGATGCGGGGGCGGTTAATGAAAAACTGTTTTTT. Amino acids: CATSRDAGAVNEKLFF.